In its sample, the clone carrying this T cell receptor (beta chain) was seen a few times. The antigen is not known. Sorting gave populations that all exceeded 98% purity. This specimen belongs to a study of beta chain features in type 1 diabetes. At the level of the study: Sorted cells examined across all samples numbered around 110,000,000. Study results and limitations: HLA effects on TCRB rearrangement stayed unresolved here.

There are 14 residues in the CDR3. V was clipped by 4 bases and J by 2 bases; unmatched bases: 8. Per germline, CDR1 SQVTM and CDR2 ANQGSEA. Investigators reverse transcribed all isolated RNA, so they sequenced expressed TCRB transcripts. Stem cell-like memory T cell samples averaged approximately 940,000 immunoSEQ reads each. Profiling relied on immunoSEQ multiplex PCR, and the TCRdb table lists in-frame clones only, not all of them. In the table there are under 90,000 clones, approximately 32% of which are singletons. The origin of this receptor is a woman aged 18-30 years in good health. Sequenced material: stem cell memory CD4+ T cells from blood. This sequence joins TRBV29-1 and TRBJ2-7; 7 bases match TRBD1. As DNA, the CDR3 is TGCAGCGTTGTTGGGACAGCGCAAACCTACGAGCAGTACTTC. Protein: CSVVGTAQTYEQYF.